This is a list of T cell receptor beta chains from one sample in a study of OX40 agonist ivuxolimab in advanced cancers. TCRdb's copy holds only in-frame clones and misses some; the assay was immunoSEQ multiplex PCR. The sample yields around 80,000 clones, roughly 86% seen once. The input for sequencing was CD4+ or CD8+ T cells sorted from blood, taken in a trial of the OX40 agonist ivuxolimab. These receptors came from an adult with an advanced solid tumor such as melanoma, head and neck, liver or kidney cancer. Both conserved end residues are part of each CDR3. D genes are given only for firm matches.

v_gene,len,j_gene,d_gene,CDR3aa,CDR3nt
TRBV27,14,TRBJ2-3,TRBD2,CASSSSGGTDTQYF,TGTGCCAGCAGTTCCAGCGGGGGAACAGATACGCAGTATTTT
TRBV5-8,15,TRBJ2-1,TRBD1,CASSRTGARYNEQFF,TGTGCCAGCAGCAGAACAGGGGCTCGGTACAATGAGCAGTTCTTC
TRBV12-5,16,TRBJ2-1,NA,CASGNPGHISYNEQFF,TGTGCTAGTGGTAACCCGGGACACATCTCCTACAATGAGCAGTTCTTC
TRBV19,11,TRBJ2-1,NA,CASSIWGEEFF,TGTGCCAGTAGTATATGGGGGGAGGAGTTCTTC
TRBV6-6,14,TRBJ1-1,NA,CASSYSDDGTVAFF,TGTGCCAGCAGTTACTCTGATGACGGGACGGTCGCTTTCTTT
TRBV7-9,17,TRBJ2-3,TRBD2,CASSLPTLAGPTDTQYF,TGTGCCAGCAGCTTGCCCACACTAGCGGGCCCCACGGATACGCAGTATTTT
TRBV7-8,16,TRBJ1-2,TRBD1,CASSLVSGGDVNGYTF,TGTGCCAGCAGCTTAGTATCAGGGGGAGATGTCAATGGCTACACCTTC
TRBV18,16,TRBJ2-7,TRBD2,CASSPLPGLASYEQYF,TGTGCCAGCTCACCACTTCCAGGACTAGCCAGCTACGAGCAGTACTTC
TRBV7-2,15,TRBJ1-5,NA,CASSPRGEGVQPQHF,TGTGCCAGCAGCCCTCGGGGGGAGGGGGTTCAGCCCCAGCATTTT
TRBV2,13,TRBJ2-5,TRBD2,CASGLAEQETQYF,TGTGCCAGCGGACTAGCGGAACAAGAGACCCAGTACTTC
TRBV28,11,TRBJ2-1,NA,CANGRRGEQFF,TGTGCCAACGGGAGACGGGGTGAGCAGTTCTTC
TRBV7-9,14,TRBJ2-7,TRBD2,CASSQAGGYHEQYF,TGTGCCAGCAGCCAAGCGGGGGGTTACCACGAGCAGTACTTC
TRBV11-3,17,TRBJ2-4,NA,CASSLGGYLRMGNIQYF,TGTGCCAGCAGCTTAGGGGGGTACCTAAGGATGGGAAACATTCAGTACTTC
TRBV28,17,TRBJ1-2,TRBD1,CASRPHSIGTGSYGYTF,TGTGCCAGCAGGCCCCATAGCATAGGGACAGGAAGCTATGGCTACACCTTC
TRBV18,15,TRBJ2-5,NA,CASSPSAAFQETQYF,TGTGCCAGCTCACCAAGTGCAGCTTTCCAAGAGACCCAGTACTTC
TRBV5-5,13,TRBJ1-5,NA,CASSFSGSQPQHF,TGTGCCAGCAGCTTTAGTGGCTCCCAGCCCCAGCATTTT
TRBV7-2,12,TRBJ2-7,NA,CASSSQGYEQYF,TGTGCCAGCAGCTCACAGGGCTACGAGCAGTACTTC
TRBV7-2,16,TRBJ2-3,TRBD2,CASSWTSGVSTDTQYF,TGTGCCAGCAGCTGGACCAGCGGGGTGAGCACAGATACGCAGTATTTT
TRBV9,14,TRBJ1-2,TRBD1,CASSVTGGTYGYTF,TGTGCCAGCAGCGTTACAGGGGGAACCTATGGCTACACCTTC
TRBV4-2,15,TRBJ1-5,NA,CASSGSGDSNQPQHF,TGTGCCAGCAGCGGAAGTGGTGATAGCAATCAGCCCCAGCATTTT
TRBV4-1,15,TRBJ1-4,TRBD1,CASSQSTGVNEKLFF,TGCGCCAGCAGCCAGTCGACAGGGGTTAATGAAAAACTGTTTTTT
TRBV4-3,16,TRBJ1-1,TRBD1,CASSSGTGGRNTEAFF,TGCGCCAGCAGCTCTGGGACAGGGGGCCGGAACACTGAAGCTTTCTTT
TRBV5-1,15,TRBJ2-5,NA,CASSLPETSGETQYF,TGCGCCAGCAGCTTACCGGAGACCAGCGGTGAGACCCAGTACTTC